The T cell receptor (beta chain) described here comes from a study of blood T cells in healthy people across ages. At the level of the study: In model experiments, template switching was able to capture about one barcoded beta molecule for every two T cells that were present.

General study points: There were more naive CD4+ cells and higher diversity in long-lived donors than in aged donors. Across the age range, TCR beta diversity per million T cells fell in a roughly linear way.

In regard to this clonotype: The antigen is not known.

The study drew donors from healthy Caucasian individuals in Russia aged roughly 6 to 90. Through a sample-barcoded 5' primer and a J-beta primer mix, a second PCR was run for roughly 6 to 11 cycles. TCRdb reanalysed the 5' RACE reads using MiXCR and keeps one entry per CDR3 protein. The profile shows around 400,000 distinct CDR3 sequences, about 52% of them singletons. Germline V lookup: CDR1 SGHTA, CDR2 FQGNSA. The length of the CDR3 is 13 residues. V dropped 3 bases and J dropped 4 bases, with 9 bases sitting between them. This clonotype was obtained from a man aged 55-75 years in good health. The sample was blood. V is TRBV7-2 and J is TRBJ2-5; D possibly corresponds to TRBD2 (5 bases). The CDR3: CASSFEGPETQYF. The CDR3 region has the DNA TGTGCCAGCAGCTTCGAGGGCCCAGAGACCCAGTACTTC.